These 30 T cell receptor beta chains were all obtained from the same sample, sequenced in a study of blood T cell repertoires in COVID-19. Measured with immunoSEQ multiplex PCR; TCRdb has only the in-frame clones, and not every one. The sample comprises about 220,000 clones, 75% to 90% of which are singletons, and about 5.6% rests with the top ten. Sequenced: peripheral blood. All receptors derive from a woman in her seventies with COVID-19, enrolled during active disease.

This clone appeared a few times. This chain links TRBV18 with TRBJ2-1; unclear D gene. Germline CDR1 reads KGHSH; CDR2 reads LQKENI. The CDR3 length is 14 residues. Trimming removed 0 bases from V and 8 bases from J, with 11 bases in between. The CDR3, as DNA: TGTGCCAGCTCACCACCGCTAGATGTGGATGAGCAGTTCTTC. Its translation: CASSPPLDVDEQFF.

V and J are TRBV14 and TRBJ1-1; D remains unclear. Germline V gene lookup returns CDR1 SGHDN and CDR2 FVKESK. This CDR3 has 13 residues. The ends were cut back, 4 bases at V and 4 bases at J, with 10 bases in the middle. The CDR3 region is CASSRRRGTEAFF. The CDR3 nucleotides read TGTGCCAGCAGCCGGAGGCGGGGCACTGAAGCTTTCTTT.

CDR3 amino acids: CASSESQRGLEVYF. In DNA form, the CDR3 reads TGTGCCAGCAGTGAATCCCAAAGGGGACTAGAAGTGTACTTC. This chain joins TRBV25-1 and TRBJ2-5; 8 bases match TRBD2. The CDR3 has 14 amino acids. V shed 1 base and J 13 bases; nucleotides not matched to a gene: 11. The germline V gene has CDR1 MGHDK and CDR2 SYGVNS.

The CDR3 DNA reads TGTGCCAGTAGTATAACAGGTACCCCACCGAGAGCTTTCTTT. Protein: CASSITGTPPRAFF. The J gene is TRBJ1-1, the V gene TRBV19; the D gene is possibly TRBD1 (5 bases). This CDR3 has 14 amino acids. Trimming left V 2 bases short and J 10 bases short, with 17 bases between. Germline V CDR1 and CDR2: LNHDA, SQIVND (reference sequence). Full variable domain (rest looked up from reference TRBV19 and TRBJ1-1): DGGITQSPKYLFRKEGQNVTLSCEQNLNHDAMYWYRQDPGQGLRLIYYSQIVNDFQKGDIAEGYSVSREKKESFPLTVTSAQKNPTAFYLCASSITGTPPRAFFGQGTRLTVV.

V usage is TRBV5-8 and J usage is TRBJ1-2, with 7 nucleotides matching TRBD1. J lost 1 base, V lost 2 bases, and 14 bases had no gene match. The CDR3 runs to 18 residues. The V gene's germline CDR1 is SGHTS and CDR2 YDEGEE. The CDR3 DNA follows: TGTGCCAGCAGCTTCACTTGGGGGACAGCATTCAGTAACTATGGCTACACCTTC. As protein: CASSFTWGTAFSNYGYTF.

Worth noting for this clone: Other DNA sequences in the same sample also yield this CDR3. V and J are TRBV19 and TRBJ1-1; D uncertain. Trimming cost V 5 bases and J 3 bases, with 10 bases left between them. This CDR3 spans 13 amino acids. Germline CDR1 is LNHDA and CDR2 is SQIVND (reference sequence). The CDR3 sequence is CASSPRVDTEAFF. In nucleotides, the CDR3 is TGTGCCAGTAGTCCGAGGGTCGACACTGAAGCTTTCTTT.

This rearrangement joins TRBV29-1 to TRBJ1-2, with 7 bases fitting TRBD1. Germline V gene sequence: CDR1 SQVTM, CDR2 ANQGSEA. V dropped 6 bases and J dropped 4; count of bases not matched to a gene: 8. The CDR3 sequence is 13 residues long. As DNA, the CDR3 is TGCAGCGTCGCGCCAGGGGGTGGCTATGGCTACACCTTC. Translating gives CSVAPGGGYGYTF.

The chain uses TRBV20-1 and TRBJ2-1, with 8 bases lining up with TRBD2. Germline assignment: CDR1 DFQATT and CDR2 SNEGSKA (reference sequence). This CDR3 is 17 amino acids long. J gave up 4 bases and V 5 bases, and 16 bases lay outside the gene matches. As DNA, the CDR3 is TGCAGTGCTCGTGGATTGAGGCCGGGAGGGGGTTACAATGAGCAGTTCTTC. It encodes CSARGLRPGGGYNEQFF.

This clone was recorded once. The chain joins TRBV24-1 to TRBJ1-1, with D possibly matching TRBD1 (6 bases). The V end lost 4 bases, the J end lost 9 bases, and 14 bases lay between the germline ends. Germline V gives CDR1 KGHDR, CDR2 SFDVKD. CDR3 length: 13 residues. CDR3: CATSEPLTGQAFF. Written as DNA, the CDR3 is TGTGCCACCAGTGAACCCTTGACAGGCCAAGCTTTCTTT.

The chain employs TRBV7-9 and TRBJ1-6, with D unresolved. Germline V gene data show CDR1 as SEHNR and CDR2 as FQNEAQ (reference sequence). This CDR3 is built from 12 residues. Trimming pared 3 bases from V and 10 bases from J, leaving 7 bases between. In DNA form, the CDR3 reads TGTGCCAGCAGCTTCCCTTTATCACCCCTCCACTTT. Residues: CASSFPLSPLHF.

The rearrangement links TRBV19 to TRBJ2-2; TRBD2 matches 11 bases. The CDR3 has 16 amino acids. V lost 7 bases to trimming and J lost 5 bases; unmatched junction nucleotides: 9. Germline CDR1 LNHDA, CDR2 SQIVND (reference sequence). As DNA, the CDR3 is TGTGCCAGTATTAATAGCGGGAGGGCCGGGACCGGGGAGCTGTTTTTT. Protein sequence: CASINSGRAGTGELFF. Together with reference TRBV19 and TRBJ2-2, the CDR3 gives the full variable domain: DGGITQSPKYLFRKEGQNVTLSCEQNLNHDAMYWYRQDPGQGLRLIYYSQIVNDFQKGDIAEGYSVSREKKESFPLTVTSAQKNPTAFYLCASINSGRAGTGELFFGEGSRLTVL.

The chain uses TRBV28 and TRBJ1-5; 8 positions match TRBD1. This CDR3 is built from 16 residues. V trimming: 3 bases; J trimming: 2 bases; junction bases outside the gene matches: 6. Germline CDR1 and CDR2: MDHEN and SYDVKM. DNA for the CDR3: TGTGCCAGCAGTTTCGCCAGGGGGCGAGGCAATCAGCCCCAGCATTTT. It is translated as CASSFARGRGNQPQHF. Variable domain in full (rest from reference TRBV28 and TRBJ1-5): DVKVTQSSRYLVKRTGEKVFLECVQDMDHENMFWYRQDPGLGLRLIYFSYDVKMKEKGDIPEGYSVSREKKERFSLILESASTNQTSMYLCASSFARGRGNQPQHFGDGTRLSIL.

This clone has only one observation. The CDR3 bases are TGTGCCAGCAGCTTGCCGGGACAGGGACTCCCTTCGAACACCGGGGAGCTGTTTTTT. This translates into CASSLPGQGLPSNTGELFF. V and J are TRBV5-6 and TRBJ2-2; 9 bases align to TRBD1. Germline lookup yields CDR1 SGHDT and CDR2 YYEEEE. V shed 1 base, J shed 0 bases, and the junction held 10 bases outside the gene matches. This CDR3 has 19 amino acids.

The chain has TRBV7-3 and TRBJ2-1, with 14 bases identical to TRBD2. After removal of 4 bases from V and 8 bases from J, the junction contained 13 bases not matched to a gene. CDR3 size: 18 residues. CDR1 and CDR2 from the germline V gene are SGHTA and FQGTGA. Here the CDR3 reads CASSSPRLAGGRIDEQFF. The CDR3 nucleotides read TGTGCCAGCAGCTCTCCTCGACTAGCGGGAGGGAGGATCGATGAGCAGTTCTTC.

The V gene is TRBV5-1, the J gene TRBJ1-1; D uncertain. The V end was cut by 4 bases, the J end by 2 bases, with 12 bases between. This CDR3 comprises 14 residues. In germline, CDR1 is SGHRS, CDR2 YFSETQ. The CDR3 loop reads CASSVREYNTEAFF. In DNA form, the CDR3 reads TGCGCCAGCAGCGTCCGGGAATATAACACTGAAGCTTTCTTT.

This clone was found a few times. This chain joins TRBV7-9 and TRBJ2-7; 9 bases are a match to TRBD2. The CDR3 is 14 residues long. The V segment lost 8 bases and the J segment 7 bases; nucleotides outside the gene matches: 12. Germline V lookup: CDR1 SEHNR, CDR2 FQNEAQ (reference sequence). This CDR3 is CASRASGTSTEQYF. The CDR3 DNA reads TGTGCCAGCCGAGCTAGCGGGACTAGCACTGAGCAGTACTTC.

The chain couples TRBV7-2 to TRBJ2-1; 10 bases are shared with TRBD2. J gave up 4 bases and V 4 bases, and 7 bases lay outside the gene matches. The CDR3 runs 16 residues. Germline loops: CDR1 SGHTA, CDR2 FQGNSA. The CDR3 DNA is TGTGCCAGCAGCTCCCGAGGACTAGCGGAGTACAATGAGCAGTTCTTC. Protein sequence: CASSSRGLAEYNEQFF.

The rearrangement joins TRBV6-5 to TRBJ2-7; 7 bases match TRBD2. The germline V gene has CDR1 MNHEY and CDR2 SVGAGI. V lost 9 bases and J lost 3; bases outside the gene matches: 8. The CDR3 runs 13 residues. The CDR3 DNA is TGTGCCAGGGAAGGGGAGGGTAGCTACGAGCAGTACTTC. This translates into CAREGEGSYEQYF.

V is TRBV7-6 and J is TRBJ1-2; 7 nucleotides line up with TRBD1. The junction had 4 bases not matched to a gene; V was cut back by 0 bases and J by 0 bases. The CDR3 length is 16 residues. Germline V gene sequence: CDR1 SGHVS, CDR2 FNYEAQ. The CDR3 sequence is CASSLASQGANYGYTF. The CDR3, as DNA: TGTGCCAGCAGCTTAGCGAGTCAGGGGGCTAACTATGGCTACACCTTC.

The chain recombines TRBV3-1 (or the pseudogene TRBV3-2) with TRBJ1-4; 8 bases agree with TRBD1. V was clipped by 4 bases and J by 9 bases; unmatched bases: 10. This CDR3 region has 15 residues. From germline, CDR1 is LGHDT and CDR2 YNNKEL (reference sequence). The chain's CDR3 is CASSPRQGISKKLFF. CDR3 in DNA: TGTGCCAGCAGCCCGAGACAGGGGATATCGAAAAAACTGTTTTTT.

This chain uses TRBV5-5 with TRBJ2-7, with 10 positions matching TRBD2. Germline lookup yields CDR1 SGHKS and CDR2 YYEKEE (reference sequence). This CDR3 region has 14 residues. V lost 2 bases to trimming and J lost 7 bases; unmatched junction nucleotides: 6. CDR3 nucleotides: TGTGCCAGCAGCTTAGCGGGAGGGCCGGGGGAGCAGTACTTC. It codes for CASSLAGGPGEQYF.

As DNA, the CDR3 is TGTGCCAGCAGCCAACAGGGGACGAAACAGCCCCAGCATTTT. It is translated as CASSQQGTKQPQHF. The rearrangement uses TRBV5-6 and TRBJ1-5, with 7 bases matching TRBD1. V dropped 4 bases and J dropped 7; count of bases not matched to a gene: 8. There are 14 residues in the CDR3. The germline gives CDR1 SGHDT, CDR2 YYEEEE.

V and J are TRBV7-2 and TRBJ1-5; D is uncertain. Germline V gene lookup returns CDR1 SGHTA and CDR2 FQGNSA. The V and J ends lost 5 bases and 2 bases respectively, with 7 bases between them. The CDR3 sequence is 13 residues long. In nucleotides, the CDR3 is TGTGCCAGCAGCGCGAGGGGCAATCAGCCCCAGCATTTT. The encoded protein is CASSARGNQPQHF.

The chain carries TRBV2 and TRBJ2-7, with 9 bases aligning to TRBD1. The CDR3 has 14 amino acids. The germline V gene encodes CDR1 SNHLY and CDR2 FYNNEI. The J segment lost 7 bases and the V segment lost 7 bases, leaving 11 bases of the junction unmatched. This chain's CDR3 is CASMQDRGPGEQYF. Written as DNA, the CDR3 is TGTGCCAGCATGCAGGACAGGGGTCCGGGGGAGCAGTACTTC.

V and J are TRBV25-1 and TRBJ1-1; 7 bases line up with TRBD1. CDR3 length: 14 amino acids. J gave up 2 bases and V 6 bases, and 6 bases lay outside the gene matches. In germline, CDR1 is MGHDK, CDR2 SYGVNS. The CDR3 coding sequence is TGTGCCAGCAGCGCAGGGGGTAGTAACACTGAAGCTTTCTTT. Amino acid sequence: CASSAGGSNTEAFF.

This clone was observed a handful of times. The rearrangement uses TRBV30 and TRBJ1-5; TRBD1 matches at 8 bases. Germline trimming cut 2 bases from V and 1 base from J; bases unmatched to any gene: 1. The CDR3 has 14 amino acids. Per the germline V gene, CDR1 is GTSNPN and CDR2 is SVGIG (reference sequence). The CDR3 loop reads CAWSQGASNQPQHF. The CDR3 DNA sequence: TGTGCCTGGAGTCAGGGGGCAAGCAATCAGCCCCAGCATTTT. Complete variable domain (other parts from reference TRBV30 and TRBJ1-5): SQTIHQWPATLVQPVGSPLSLECTVEGTSNPNLYWYRQAAGRGLQLLFYSVGIGQISSEVPQNLSASRPQDRQFILSSKKLLLSDSGFYLCAWSQGASNQPQHFGDGTRLSIL.

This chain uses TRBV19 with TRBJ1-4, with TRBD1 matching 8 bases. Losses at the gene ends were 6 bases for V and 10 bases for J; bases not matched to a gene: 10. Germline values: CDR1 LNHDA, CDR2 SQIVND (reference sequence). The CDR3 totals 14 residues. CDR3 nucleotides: TGTGCCAGTAGCCCGGGACAGGTCGTCGCAAAACTGTTTTTT. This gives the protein CASSPGQVVAKLFF.

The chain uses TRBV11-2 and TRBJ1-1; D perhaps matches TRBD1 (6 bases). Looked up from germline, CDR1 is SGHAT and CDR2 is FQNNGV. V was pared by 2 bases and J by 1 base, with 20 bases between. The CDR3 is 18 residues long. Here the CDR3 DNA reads TGTGCCAGCAGCTTAAGTTTGACAGGCGGAAAGGAGAACACTGAAGCTTTCTTT. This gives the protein CASSLSLTGGKENTEAFF.

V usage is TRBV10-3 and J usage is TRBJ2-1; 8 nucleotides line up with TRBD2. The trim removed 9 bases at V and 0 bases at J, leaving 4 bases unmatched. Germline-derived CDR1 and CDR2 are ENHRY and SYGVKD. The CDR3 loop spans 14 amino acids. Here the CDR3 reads CAITGGPSYNEQFF. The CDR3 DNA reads TGTGCCATAACGGGAGGGCCCTCCTACAATGAGCAGTTCTTC.

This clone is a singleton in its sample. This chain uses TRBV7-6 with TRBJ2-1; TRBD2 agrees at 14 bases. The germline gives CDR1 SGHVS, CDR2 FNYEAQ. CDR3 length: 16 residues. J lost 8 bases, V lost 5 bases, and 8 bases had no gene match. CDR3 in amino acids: CASSGRLAGGGDEQFF. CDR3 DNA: TGTGCCAGCAGCGGGCGACTAGCGGGAGGGGGAGATGAGCAGTTCTTC.